These 23 T cell receptor beta chains were sequenced from one sample in a study of T cell responses to AZD1222 COVID-19 vaccine. Here immunoSEQ multiplex PCR was the method, and the copy in TCRdb shows in-frame clones only, minus some. The table lists some 180,000 clones, roughly 92% of them singletons. The sample here was peripheral blood, taken on day 0 of AZD1222 vaccination. The receptors originated from an adult in good health.

The chain carries TRBV10-2 and TRBJ2-1; 16 bases are a match to TRBD2. The CDR3 has 20 residues. V gave up 5 bases and J gave up 4 bases; unmatched junction bases: 14. The germline CDR1 and CDR2 sequences are WSHSY and SAAADI. CDR3 amino acids: CASSYYMGTSGGAAYNEQFF. As DNA, the CDR3 is TGCGCCAGCAGTTACTACATGGGGACTAGCGGGGGGGCCGCTTACAATGAGCAGTTCTTC.

The chain has TRBV4-2 and TRBJ1-6, with 8 bases aligning to TRBD1. CDR1 LGHNA and CDR2 YNFKEQ come from the germline V gene. J lost 7 bases, V lost 0 bases, and 2 bases had no gene match. The CDR3 covers 15 residues. The CDR3: CASSQEGQGNSPLHF. The CDR3 bases are TGTGCCAGCAGCCAAGAAGGACAGGGAAATTCACCCCTCCACTTT.

The chain couples TRBV9 to TRBJ1-2, with D maybe TRBD1 (5 bases). The germline V and J ends were trimmed by 0 bases and 2 bases, with 8 bases remaining between them. The CDR3 totals 14 residues. Germline V gives CDR1 SGDLS, CDR2 YYNGEE. DNA for the CDR3: TGTGCCAGCAGCGTAGGCAGGGCCAACTATGGCTACACCTTC. This sequence encodes CASSVGRANYGYTF.

The J gene is TRBJ2-7, the V gene TRBV18; D is perhaps TRBD2 (5 bases). Germline assignment: CDR1 KGHSH and CDR2 LQKENI. The CDR3 has 11 amino acids. Deletions cut 2 bases from V and 6 bases from J, with 5 bases between. DNA for the CDR3: TGTGCCAGCTCACCAGGACTCGAGCAGTACTTC. Protein: CASSPGLEQYF.

The chain is built from TRBV4-2 and TRBJ1-4; D not resolved. V lost 0 bases to trimming and J lost 2 bases, with 10 bases between them. The CDR3 runs to 16 residues. The V gene's germline CDR1 is LGHNA and CDR2 YNFKEQ. CDR3 in amino acids: CASSQDRQDTNEKLFF. The CDR3 DNA sequence: TGTGCCAGCAGCCAAGATCGGCAGGACACTAATGAAAAACTGTTTTTT.

The chain is built from TRBV6-5 and TRBJ1-1, with a weak D call TRBD1 (5 bases). Germline CDR1 MNHEY, CDR2 SVGAGI. This CDR3 spans 13 amino acids. V was cut by 7 bases and J by 0 bases, with 9 bases left in between. The DNA of the CDR3 is TGTGCCAGCATGGCCAGGGTGAACACTGAAGCTTTCTTT. This encodes CASMARVNTEAFF.

This clone occurred once. The chain links TRBV7-2 to TRBJ1-5; 8 bases match TRBD1. Germline V gene sequence: CDR1 SGHTA, CDR2 FQGNSA. With V trimmed by 1 base and J by 6 bases, 5 bases remained unmatched. The CDR3 runs 15 residues. As DNA, the CDR3 is TGTGCCAGCAGCTTAGGGACAGGGACGGGTCAGCCCCAGCATTTT. This sequence encodes CASSLGTGTGQPQHF.

V is TRBV6-6 and J is TRBJ1-1; TRBD1 might be the D (6 bases). The CDR3 covers 16 residues. Per the germline V gene, CDR1 is MNHNY and CDR2 is SVGAGI (reference sequence). Trimming took 5 bases from V and 0 from J, leaving 16 bases between them. The CDR3 loop reads CASSQTRGRVNTEAFF. In nucleotides, the CDR3 is TGTGCCAGCAGTCAGACTCGGGGGCGGGTGAACACTGAAGCTTTCTTT.

J is TRBJ1-2 and V is TRBV19; 9 bases align to TRBD1. There are 15 residues in the CDR3. J lost 7 bases, V lost 5 bases, and 11 bases had no gene match. Germline CDR1 and CDR2: LNHDA and SQIVND (reference sequence). Here the CDR3 reads CASSLKGGQGGGYTF. The CDR3 bases are TGTGCCAGTAGTCTTAAAGGGGGACAGGGAGGTGGCTACACCTTC.

The chain links TRBV6-5 to TRBJ1-6, with D unresolved. The V and J ends lost 7 bases and 7 bases respectively, with 14 bases between them. This CDR3 has 14 residues. Germline CDR1 is MNHEY and CDR2 is SVGAGI. DNA of the CDR3: TGTGCCAGCACCACTGTGGGTGGGAATTCACCCCTCCACTTT. Protein sequence: CASTTVGGNSPLHF.

The DNA for the CDR3 is TGTGCCAGCAGTTCCCGGACAGCGCCTAGCAATCAGCCCCAGCATTTT. It is translated as CASSSRTAPSNQPQHF. The V gene is TRBV6-5, the J gene TRBJ1-5; weak D call: TRBD1 (6 bases). Trimming removed 4 bases from V and 0 bases from J, with 13 bases in between. CDR1 and CDR2 from the germline V gene are MNHEY and SVGAGI. CDR3 length equals 16 residues.

The rearrangement joins TRBV6-5 to TRBJ1-2, with unresolved D. With 0 bases removed from V and 6 bases from J, the gap between germline ends came to 5 bases. This CDR3 is built from 12 residues. CDR1 MNHEY and CDR2 SVGAGI come from the germline V gene. CDR3 nucleotides: TGTGCCAGCAGTTACTCAGGCGATGGCTACACCTTC. Protein: CASSYSGDGYTF.

The J gene is TRBJ2-7, the V gene TRBV5-5, with TRBD1 identical over 11 bases. J lost 4 bases, V lost 3 bases, and 3 bases had no gene match. The CDR3 runs to 14 residues. Germline V CDR1 and CDR2: SGHKS, YYEKEE (reference sequence). The CDR3 here is CASSSGTGGYEQYF. CDR3 bases: TGTGCCAGCAGCTCTGGGACAGGGGGATACGAGCAGTACTTC.

In its sample, this clone was seen once. The rearrangement joins TRBV7-6 to TRBJ1-2; the match to TRBD1 covers 9 bases. The V and J ends lost 6 bases and 2 bases, in that order; junction bases with no gene match: 13. This CDR3 contains 17 residues. The germline V gene has CDR1 SGHVS and CDR2 FNYEAQ. The CDR3 bases are TGTGCCAGCAGTTTTGAAACAGGGGGCGAGGGAAACTATGGCTACACCTTC. It encodes CASSFETGGEGNYGYTF.

The chain joins TRBV2 to TRBJ1-2; D remains unclear. This CDR3 is 12 amino acids long. From germline, CDR1 is SNHLY and CDR2 FYNNEI. V was clipped by 2 bases and J by 8 bases, with 9 bases between them. The CDR3 spells CASSEMVEGYTF. In nucleotides, the CDR3 is TGTGCCAGCAGTGAAATGGTGGAGGGCTACACCTTC.

This sequence joins TRBV5-1 and TRBJ2-3; D is possibly TRBD1 (6 bases). Germline V CDR1 and CDR2: SGHRS, YFSETQ. V dropped 7 bases and J dropped 0 bases, with 12 bases sitting between them. The CDR3 runs to 14 residues. As DNA, the CDR3 is TGCGCCAGCTTGGTAGGGGGAAGCACAGATACGCAGTATTTT. It codes for CASLVGGSTDTQYF.

The V gene is TRBV18, the J gene TRBJ2-2, with no clear D. The CDR3 totals 13 residues. The ends were cut back, 3 bases at V and 7 bases at J, with 9 bases in the middle. CDR1 is KGHSH and CDR2 is LQKENI in the germline V gene. In DNA form, the CDR3 reads TGTGCCAGCTCACCTGGGGATGGCGGGGAGCTGTTTTTT. It codes for CASSPGDGGELFF. The complete variable domain, with remaining parts taken from reference TRBV18 and TRBJ2-2, reads NAGVMQNPRHLVRRRGQEARLRCSPMKGHSHVYWYRQLPEEGLKFMVYLQKENIIDESGMPKERFSAEFPKEGPSILRIQQVVRGDSAAYFCASSPGDGGELFFGEGSRLTVL.

The sample holds many counts of this clone. V is TRBV7-9 and J is TRBJ1-3, with 8 bases lining up with TRBD1. With V trimmed by 5 bases and J by 4 bases, 10 bases remained unmatched. This CDR3 is 16 amino acids long. CDR1 is SEHNR, CDR2 FQNEAQ, per germline (reference sequence). Written as DNA, the CDR3 is TGTGCCAGCAGCCTCTCCGGGACAGGATTAGGAAACACCATATATTTT. Residues: CASSLSGTGLGNTIYF.

The gene calls are TRBV4-3 and TRBJ2-7; D unresolved. Germline CDR1 is LGHNA and CDR2 is YSLEER. The CDR3 is made up of 14 amino acids. The V and J ends lost 2 bases and 6 bases respectively, with 14 bases between them. The CDR3 region is CASSQLGRMGEQYF. CDR3 in DNA: TGCGCCAGCAGCCAACTTGGGCGAATGGGCGAGCAGTACTTC.

The chain combines TRBV5-1 with TRBJ2-1, with D possibly being TRBD2 (6 bases). The V gene lost 2 bases and the J gene lost 9 bases, with 18 bases spanning the gap. Germline assignment: CDR1 SGHRS and CDR2 YFSETQ. The CDR3 is 15 amino acids. The CDR3 DNA reads TGCGCCAGCAGCTTCGGGACTGGGGTTGTGGGTGAGCAGTTCTTC. Its translation: CASSFGTGVVGEQFF.

The J gene is TRBJ1-1, the V gene TRBV7-6, with D hard to call. This CDR3 spans 13 amino acids. The germline CDR1 and CDR2 sequences are SGHVS and FNYEAQ. V lost 2 bases and J 1 base, leaving 5 bases between the germline ends. The CDR3 is CASSLSANTEAFF. DNA for the CDR3: TGTGCCAGCAGCTTATCAGCGAACACTGAAGCTTTCTTT.

The gene calls are TRBV18 and TRBJ1-4; D call uncertain. Trimming removed 3 bases at V and 1 base at J, with 12 bases between. This CDR3 region has 16 residues. Germline values: CDR1 KGHSH, CDR2 LQKENI. The CDR3 nucleotides read TGTGCCAGCTCACCTCAAGAAAGGGTAACTAATGAAAAACTGTTTTTT. Amino acid sequence: CASSPQERVTNEKLFF.

This chain connects TRBV6-5 to TRBJ1-6, with D possibly being TRBD1 (5 bases). Trimming pared 9 bases from V and 7 bases from J, leaving 10 bases between. Germline lookup yields CDR1 MNHEY and CDR2 SVGAGI. The length of the CDR3 is 12 residues. The CDR3 here is CASGAQNSPLHF. CDR3 coding DNA: TGTGCCAGTGGGGCTCAGAATTCACCCCTCCACTTT.